The 27 T cell receptor beta chains listed next were all sequenced from one sample in a study of blood T cell repertoires in COVID-19. The assay was immunoSEQ multiplex PCR, and TCRdb's table has in-frame clones only and misses some. In the table there are approximately 48,000 clones, 85% to 90% of which are singletons. The sample consisted of peripheral blood. The source of these receptors is a man aged 55 to 70 with acute or convalescent COVID-19.

The chain carries TRBV28 and TRBJ2-5; the D gene is possibly TRBD2 (6 bases). CDR1 is MDHEN, CDR2 SYDVKM, per germline. Trimming took off 5 bases at V and 1 base at J, with 8 bases between the two ends. The CDR3 contains 13 residues. As DNA, the CDR3 is TGTGCCAGCAGTCTCGGGAGCCAAGAGACCCAGTACTTC. It is translated as CASSLGSQETQYF.

V and J are TRBV30 and TRBJ2-1; a weak D match, TRBD2 (5 bases). V was shortened by 3 bases and J by 7 bases, with 16 bases between the two germline ends. Looked up from germline, CDR1 is GTSNPN and CDR2 is SVGIG (reference sequence). This CDR3 contains 14 residues. The CDR3 nucleotides are TGTGCCTGGAGCCAGGAGCGGACGGGGAATGAGCAGTTCTTC. Translated, it gives CAWSQERTGNEQFF.

V and J are TRBV27 and TRBJ1-2, with 8 bases lining up with TRBD1. V shed 9 bases, J shed 2 bases, and the junction held 8 bases outside the gene matches. The CDR3 contains 14 residues. In germline, CDR1 is MNHEY, CDR2 SMNVEV (reference sequence). CDR3 residues: CASSPQGANYGYTF. The CDR3 coding sequence is TGTGCCAGTTCACCCCAGGGGGCGAACTATGGCTACACCTTC.

The rearrangement links TRBV10-3 to TRBJ2-1; 8 nucleotides align to TRBD2. The CDR3 extends over 15 amino acids. Germline-derived CDR1 and CDR2 are ENHRY and SYGVKD. The V gene end was trimmed by 6 bases and the J gene end by 7 bases; junction bases not matched to a gene: 11. CDR3 nucleotides: TGTGCCATCAGAGATAGCGGGGCACCGGGGAATGAGCAGTTCTTC. It is translated as CAIRDSGAPGNEQFF.

V gene TRBV7-9 combines with J gene TRBJ1-3; no clear D. There are 13 residues in the CDR3. The ends were cut back, 5 bases at V and 4 bases at J, with 9 bases in the middle. The germline V gene encodes CDR1 SEHNR and CDR2 FQNEAQ (reference sequence). The CDR3 DNA reads TGTGCCAGCAGCCCGGGTGCAGGAAACACCATATATTTT. This translates into CASSPGAGNTIYF.

The chain recombines TRBV6-2 or TRBV6-3 with TRBJ1-5, with 9 bases identical to TRBD1. The germline V gene has CDR1 MNHEY and CDR2 SVGEGT. V shed 6 bases, J shed 6 bases, and the junction held 9 bases outside the gene matches. The CDR3 extends over 15 amino acids. The CDR3 is CASSGGQGASQPQHF. CDR3 nucleotides: TGTGCCAGCAGCGGGGGACAGGGCGCTAGTCAGCCCCAGCATTTT.

The rearrangement links TRBV28 to TRBJ1-2, with D maybe TRBD1 (5 bases). V shed 4 bases and J shed 2 bases, with 8 bases lying between them. Looked up from germline, CDR1 is MDHEN and CDR2 is SYDVKM. The length of the CDR3 is 13 residues. This CDR3 is CASSWEGNYGYTF. DNA of the CDR3: TGTGCCAGCAGTTGGGAGGGGAACTATGGCTACACCTTC.

This chain links TRBV5-1 with TRBJ1-1; the D gene is possibly TRBD1 (6 bases). The CDR3 extends over 15 amino acids. Germline assignment: CDR1 SGHRS and CDR2 YFSETQ. Trimming shortened V by 4 bases and J by 2 bases, and 15 bases separated the two germline ends. The CDR3, as DNA: TGCGCCAGCAGCGGCCAGGACAGAGTAAACACTGAAGCTTTCTTT. Amino acids: CASSGQDRVNTEAFF.

The chain recombines TRBV3-1 (or the pseudogene TRBV3-2) with TRBJ2-1, with a weak D call TRBD2 (6 bases). V lost 4 bases, J lost 9 bases, and 19 bases lay in between. This CDR3 comprises 15 residues. CDR1 is LGHDT and CDR2 is YNNKEL in the germline V gene (reference sequence). CDR3 loop: CASSPLGTYTVEQFF. The CDR3 DNA follows: TGTGCCAGCAGCCCGTTGGGGACTTATACGGTTGAGCAGTTCTTC.

The rearrangement uses TRBV28 and TRBJ2-1; D gene uncertain. Germline V lookup: CDR1 MDHEN, CDR2 SYDVKM. This CDR3 comprises 16 residues. Trimming cost V 1 base and J 0 bases, with 10 bases left between them. CDR3 DNA: TGTGCCAGCAGTTTATCGATAAGCGCCTCCTACAATGAGCAGTTCTTC. This sequence encodes CASSLSISASYNEQFF.

This clone was counted a single time. The chain carries TRBV7-3 and TRBJ2-1, with D possibly TRBD2 on 5 matching bases. The CDR3 has 13 amino acids. In germline, CDR1 is SGHTA, CDR2 FQGTGA. Trimming cost V 8 bases and J 2 bases, with 10 bases left between them. The CDR3 spells CASGRGTYNEQFF. The DNA for the CDR3 is TGTGCCAGCGGGAGAGGCACCTACAATGAGCAGTTCTTC. Variable domain in full (rest from reference TRBV7-3 and TRBJ2-1): GAGVSQTPSNKVTEKGKYVELRCDPISGHTALYWYRQSLGQGPEFLIYFQGTGAADDSGLPNDRFFAVRPEGSVSTLKIQRTERGDSAVYLCASGRGTYNEQFFGPGTRLTVL.

This clone was seen just once. The gene calls are TRBV6-5 and TRBJ2-1; weak D call: TRBD1 (6 bases). Trimming stripped 4 bases from V and 2 bases from J, with 12 bases between. CDR3 length equals 15 residues. Germline loops: CDR1 MNHEY, CDR2 SVGAGI. CDR3 nucleotides: TGTGCCAGCAGTTCCAGGGGACGAGCCTACAATGAGCAGTTCTTC. This sequence encodes CASSSRGRAYNEQFF.

The V call is TRBV27, the J call TRBJ1-2; 7 positions agree with TRBD1. Germline V gene data show CDR1 as MNHEY and CDR2 as SMNVEV (reference sequence). Trimming removed 5 bases from V and 7 bases from J; junction bases left unmatched: 13. The CDR3 consists of 15 residues. CDR3 sequence: CASSPDRAAHPGYTF. The CDR3 bases are TGTGCCAGCAGTCCCGACAGGGCGGCTCACCCTGGCTACACCTTC.

The CDR3 region has the DNA TGTGCCAGCAGTTTCACAGATGATCAGCCCCAGCATTTT. Its translation is CASSFTDDQPQHF. The chain employs TRBV28 and TRBJ1-5; D unclear. CDR1 MDHEN and CDR2 SYDVKM come from the germline V gene. This CDR3 has 13 amino acids. V lost 3 bases and J lost 5, with 8 bases in between.

V usage is TRBV7-9 and J usage is TRBJ2-5; maybe TRBD1 (6 bases). V lost 3 bases, J lost 5 bases, and 16 bases lay in between. Germline V gives CDR1 SEHNR, CDR2 FQNEAQ (reference sequence). CDR3 length: 15 residues. CDR3 sequence reads: CASSFFGGNRETQYF. CDR3 nucleotides: TGTGCCAGCAGCTTTTTTGGGGGCAATCGGGAGACCCAGTACTTC.

The V and J genes are TRBV2 and TRBJ2-5; D is perhaps TRBD1 (5 bases). This CDR3 has 11 residues. Germline CDR1 and CDR2: SNHLY and FYNNEI. V was clipped by 4 bases and J by 5 bases, with 5 bases between them. CDR3 in DNA: TGTGCCAGCAGTGGACAGGAGACCCAGTACTTC. Translated, it gives CASSGQETQYF.

The chain links TRBV18 to TRBJ2-7; 10 positions agree with TRBD1. Germline V gene sequence: CDR1 KGHSH, CDR2 LQKENI. This CDR3 comprises 15 residues. V was clipped by 0 bases and J by 4 bases; unmatched bases: 3. The CDR3 loop is CASSPPGQGFYEQYF. CDR3 DNA sequence: TGTGCCAGCTCACCACCGGGACAGGGGTTTTACGAGCAGTACTTC.

The chain has TRBV28 and TRBJ2-5; 11 nucleotides agree with TRBD2. Germline V CDR1 and CDR2: MDHEN, SYDVKM. V gave up 5 bases and J gave up 2 bases; unmatched junction bases: 4. This CDR3 region has 15 residues. The CDR3: CASSPLAGGQETQYF. DNA for the CDR3: TGTGCCAGCAGTCCTCTAGCGGGAGGACAAGAGACCCAGTACTTC.

This chain connects TRBV7-6 to TRBJ2-7; 8 nucleotides match TRBD1. The length of the CDR3 is 16 residues. Per germline, CDR1 SGHVS and CDR2 FNYEAQ. The ends lost 6 bases at V and 5 bases at J; junction bases unmatched: 15. The chain's CDR3 is CASSSTPPDRDDEQYF. The CDR3 region has the DNA TGTGCCAGCAGTTCGACCCCCCCGGACAGGGACGACGAGCAGTACTTC.

The V and J genes are TRBV6-1 and TRBJ2-2; D is ambiguous. The CDR3 is 14 amino acids. Germline assignment: CDR1 MNHNS and CDR2 SASEGT. V lost 1 base and J lost 4, with 7 bases in between. The chain's CDR3 is CASSEGQATGELFF. The DNA of the CDR3 is TGTGCCAGCAGTGAAGGACAAGCCACCGGGGAGCTGTTTTTT.

The rearrangement uses TRBV29-1 and TRBJ1-1, with 8 nucleotides matching TRBD1. CDR3 length equals 13 residues. CDR1 is SQVTM and CDR2 is ANQGSEA in the germline V gene. V lost 7 bases to trimming and J lost 0 bases; unmatched junction nucleotides: 4. The CDR3 region has the DNA TGCAGCGCCAAACAGGGGGTGAACACTGAAGCTTTCTTT. It specifies CSAKQGVNTEAFF.

This clone occurred once. The chain joins TRBV20-1 to TRBJ1-2, with D perhaps TRBD1 (6 bases). Between the trimmed V and J ends, which lost 3 bases and 4 bases, there was a span of 18 bases. This CDR3 has 15 amino acids. CDR1 DFQATT and CDR2 SNEGSKA come from the germline V gene (reference sequence). CDR3 region: CSASMRPTGTYGYTF. In DNA form, the CDR3 reads TGCAGTGCTAGTATGCGCCCGACAGGCACCTATGGCTACACCTTC.

The chain joins TRBV2 to TRBJ2-3; TRBD2 matches at 7 bases. Trimming took 7 bases from V and 4 from J; bases not matched to a gene: 8. The V gene's germline CDR1 is SNHLY and CDR2 FYNNEI. The CDR3 spans 14 residues. The CDR3 loop is CASIGGTTPDTQYF. CDR3 in DNA: TGTGCCAGCATTGGGGGGACTACCCCAGATACGCAGTATTTT.

In this sample, this clone turned up once. The rearrangement links TRBV20-1 to TRBJ2-3; D uncertain. Looked up from germline, CDR1 is DFQATT and CDR2 is SNEGSKA (reference sequence). The CDR3 loop spans 10 amino acids. Between the trimmed V and J ends, which lost 6 bases and 10 bases, there was a span of 11 bases. This CDR3 is CSAQFLAQYF. Written as DNA, the CDR3 is TGCAGTGCCCAATTTTTAGCGCAGTATTTT.

This rearrangement joins TRBV5-6 to TRBJ1-2; unclear D gene. Germline lookup yields CDR1 SGHDT and CDR2 YYEEEE. The V and J ends lost 1 base and 1 base respectively, with 8 bases between them. The CDR3 contains 14 residues. CDR3: CASSLSRLNYGYTF. The DNA of the CDR3 is TGTGCCAGCAGCTTGTCCAGGCTTAACTATGGCTACACCTTC.

The chain uses TRBV6-4 and TRBJ2-1, with 7 nucleotides matching TRBD2. The CDR3 consists of 16 residues. From germline, CDR1 is MRHNA and CDR2 SNTAGT. J was trimmed by 2 bases and V by 2 bases; bases with no gene match: 6. CDR3 sequence: CASSDPYGRPYNEQFF. CDR3 nucleotide sequence: TGTGCCAGCAGTGACCCGTACGGGAGGCCCTACAATGAGCAGTTCTTC.

This rearrangement joins TRBV28 to TRBJ2-3; 9 bases are a match to TRBD2. The germline gives CDR1 MDHEN, CDR2 SYDVKM. CDR3 size: 15 residues. CDR3 bases: TGTGCGGGGAGGGCCAGCGGGAGGCCAACAGATACGCAGTATTTT. Protein product: CAGRASGRPTDTQYF.